Shown below are 20 T cell receptor beta chains from a single sample sequenced in a study of human T cells and chemical hapten exposure. This sample's time point: patch test 3, about 24 weeks after DPC sensitization. Treatment meaning: therapeutic diphenylcyclopropenone sensitization with weekly scalp DPC. TCRdb processed the RACE reads anew with MiXCR; each CDR3 protein has one entry. The sample consists of under 200,000 distinct CDR3 sequences, around a quarter of them appearing once. Sample: whole blood, taken in connection with sensitization to the hapten diphenylcyclopropenone (DPC). These receptor sequences come from a woman younger than 35 with alopecia areata. Some clones in this sample may be carry-over from other donors' samples.

V gene TRBV5-4 combines with J gene TRBJ2-2; 9 bases map to TRBD1. The V and J ends lost 2 bases and 5 bases, in that order; junction bases with no gene match: 4. Germline-derived CDR1 and CDR2 are SGHNT and YYREEE (reference sequence). CDR3 length equals 15 residues. CDR3 DNA sequence: TGTGCCAGCAGCTTATGGACAGGGGCTACCGGGGAGCTGTTTTTT. Encoded protein: CASSLWTGATGELFF. Complete variable domain (other parts from reference TRBV5-4 and TRBJ2-2): ETGVTQSPTHLIKTRGQQVTLRCSSQSGHNTVSWYQQALGQGPQFIFQYYREEENGRGNFPPRFSGLQFPNYSSELNVNALELDDSALYLCASSLWTGATGELFFGEGSRLTVL.

There are a few counts of this clonotype. The chain uses TRBV4-3 and TRBJ2-5, with a weak D call TRBD1 (5 bases). The CDR3 runs to 15 residues. With 0 bases removed from V and 0 bases from J, the gap between germline ends came to 8 bases. Germline lookup yields CDR1 LGHNA and CDR2 YSLEER. CDR3 amino acids: CASSQDGAYQETQYF. DNA of the CDR3: TGCGCCAGCAGCCAAGATGGGGCGTACCAAGAGACCCAGTACTTC.

As concerns this clonotype: One end of the junction does not line up with germline, which may come from a read error. The chain uses TRBV6-5 and TRBJ2-7; D remains unclear. The CDR3 has 13 amino acids. CDR1 MNHEY and CDR2 SVGAGI come from the germline V gene. The CDR3 is CASNPRMSYEQYF. The CDR3 DNA sequence: TGTGCCAGCAACCCCCGGATGTCCTATGAGCAGTACTTC.

The J gene is TRBJ2-3, the V gene TRBV10-2; no clear D. The CDR3 runs 11 residues. Trimming removed 5 bases from V and 4 bases from J, with 4 bases in between. The germline CDR1 and CDR2 sequences are WSHSY and SAAADI. This chain's CDR3 is CASSNPDTQYF. Here the CDR3 DNA reads TGCGCCAGCAGTAATCCAGATACGCAGTATTTT.

V usage is TRBV20-1 and J usage is TRBJ2-1; TRBD2 matches at 8 bases. V was clipped by 6 bases and J by 5 bases; unmatched bases: 9. Looked up from germline, CDR1 is DFQATT and CDR2 is SNEGSKA (reference sequence). This CDR3 region has 14 residues. CDR3 protein: CSALAGMEHNEQFF. The CDR3 region has the DNA TGCAGTGCCTTAGCGGGGATGGAACACAATGAGCAGTTCTTC.

This rearrangement joins TRBV25-1 to TRBJ1-2; TRBD1 matches at 8 bases. CDR1 is MGHDK and CDR2 is SYGVNS in the germline V gene. V shed 8 bases, J shed 3 bases, and the junction held 8 bases outside the gene matches. CDR3 length: 14 residues. This chain's CDR3 is CASQGQGIYYGYTF. The CDR3 bases are TGTGCCAGCCAAGGACAGGGCATTTACTATGGCTACACCTTC.

V and J are TRBV6-2 or TRBV6-3 and TRBJ2-1; D is uncertain. Germline V lookup: CDR1 MNHEY, CDR2 SVGEGT. This CDR3 is built from 12 residues. V lost 6 bases to trimming and J lost 8 bases, with 11 bases between them. The chain's CDR3 is CASSLLVDEQFF. The CDR3 DNA sequence: TGTGCCAGCAGCCTCCTAGTGGATGAGCAGTTCTTC.

The J gene is TRBJ1-6, the V gene TRBV3-1; 7 bases match TRBD1. The CDR3 consists of 14 residues. Trimming removed 10 bases from V and 7 bases from J; junction bases left unmatched: 10. Germline values: CDR1 LGHDT, CDR2 YNNKEL (reference sequence). CDR3: CANLDRRGNSPLHF. As DNA, the CDR3 is TGTGCCAACCTGGACAGGCGGGGCAATTCACCCCTCCACTTT.

CDR3 residues: CASGVAGDNEQFF. In nucleotides, the CDR3 is TGTGCCAGCGGGGTAGCGGGGGACAATGAGCAGTTCTTC. This chain joins TRBV9 and TRBJ2-1, with 9 bases fitting TRBD2. The V and J ends lost 7 bases and 5 bases, in that order; junction bases with no gene match: 4. CDR3 length: 13 amino acids. Looked up from germline, CDR1 is SGDLS and CDR2 is YYNGEE.

The table lists this clonotype with many counts. V and J are TRBV29-1 and TRBJ2-3; TRBD2 matches at 13 bases. The CDR3 loop spans 15 amino acids. Per germline, CDR1 SQVTM and CDR2 ANQGSEA. The V gene end was trimmed by 7 bases and the J gene end by 3 bases; junction bases not matched to a gene: 7. Here the CDR3 reads CSAKGLAGETDTQYF. CDR3 sequence (DNA): TGCAGCGCTAAAGGACTAGCGGGGGAGACAGATACGCAGTATTTT.

This clonotype was counted many times. The rearrangement uses TRBV20-1 and TRBJ1-2; D call uncertain. This CDR3 has 14 amino acids. V was cut by 1 base and J by 5 bases, with 14 bases left in between. Germline CDR1 DFQATT, CDR2 SNEGSKA (reference sequence). For the CDR3, the DNA is TGCAGTGCTAGAGGGTTTAATTGGCCATATGGCTACACCTTC. Translation gives CSARGFNWPYGYTF.

There are many counts of this clonotype. The chain couples TRBV4-2 to TRBJ1-4, with D unresolved. The germline V gene has CDR1 LGHNA and CDR2 YNFKEQ. V lost 0 bases to trimming and J lost 10 bases, with 6 bases between them. This CDR3 has 12 amino acids. The CDR3 bases are TGTGCCAGCAGCCAAGACTTGGGAAAACTGTTTTTT. Protein product: CASSQDLGKLFF.

The chain couples TRBV20-1 to TRBJ2-5; 7 bases agree with TRBD2. Germline V gene data show CDR1 as DFQATT and CDR2 as SNEGSKA (reference sequence). The CDR3 spans 14 residues. V lost 5 bases, J lost 3 bases, and 9 bases stayed unmatched. The CDR3 loop is CSARGGTRKETQYF. CDR3 DNA sequence: TGCAGTGCTCGCGGGGGTACAAGAAAAGAGACCCAGTACTTC.

This clonotype was observed a single time. The chain carries TRBV24-1 and TRBJ2-3; weak D call: TRBD2 (6 bases). In germline, CDR1 is KGHDR, CDR2 SFDVKD. The ends were cut back, 4 bases at V and 2 bases at J, with 15 bases in the middle. This CDR3 has 16 amino acids. The CDR3 is CATSDNAVLATDTQYF. In DNA form, the CDR3 reads TGTGCCACCAGTGACAACGCCGTACTAGCCACAGATACGCAGTATTTT.

This clonotype turned up a few times. The CDR3 bases are TGTGCCAGCAGCTACAGGGAAAGCTCCTACGAGCAGTACTTC. As protein: CASSYRESSYEQYF. This chain links TRBV9 with TRBJ2-7, with D possibly matching TRBD1 (6 bases). The V and J ends lost 4 bases and 0 bases respectively, with 11 bases between them. The CDR3 covers 14 residues. The V gene's germline CDR1 is SGDLS and CDR2 YYNGEE.

This clonotype was seen a few times. The V and J genes are TRBV27 and TRBJ2-2; D may be TRBD2 (6 bases). CDR1 is MNHEY and CDR2 is SMNVEV in the germline V gene (reference sequence). There are 14 residues in the CDR3. Trimming took 3 bases from V and 2 from J, leaving 7 bases between them. CDR3 amino acids: CASSFGTNTGELFF. CDR3 DNA: TGTGCCAGCAGTTTTGGGACTAACACCGGGGAGCTGTTTTTT.

The rearrangement links TRBV29-1 to TRBJ1-6; no clear D. Trimming pared 4 bases from V and 7 bases from J, leaving 8 bases between. CDR1 and CDR2 (germline): SQVTM, ANQGSEA. This CDR3 contains 12 residues. CDR3 protein: CSVAHGNSPLHF. The CDR3 DNA reads TGCAGCGTTGCTCACGGCAATTCACCCCTCCACTTT.

The CDR3 loop reads CSASRYGSGTDTQYF. DNA for the CDR3: TGCAGTGCTAGCCGATACGGGTCTGGCACAGATACGCAGTATTTT. The V call is TRBV20-1, the J call TRBJ2-3, with no clear D. The CDR3 totals 15 residues. V lost 3 bases, J lost 1 base, and 14 bases lay in between. The germline V gene has CDR1 DFQATT and CDR2 SNEGSKA (reference sequence).

The chain is built from TRBV12-3 or TRBV12-4 and TRBJ2-1; unclear D gene. The CDR3 is made up of 17 amino acids. Trimming removed 3 bases at V and 4 bases at J, with 19 bases between. Here the CDR3 DNA reads TGTGCCAGCAGTTTGAAATTTTGGAGTCTCGGATACAATGAGCAGTTCTTC. This translates into CASSLKFWSLGYNEQFF.

The gene calls are TRBV7-9 and TRBJ1-1; D might be TRBD1 (6 bases). Trimming took off 6 bases at V and 6 bases at J, with 11 bases between the two ends. CDR1 is SEHNR, CDR2 FQNEAQ, per germline (reference sequence). The CDR3 extends over 12 amino acids. CDR3 DNA sequence: TGTGCCAGCAGGTTGCAGGGGCCTGAAGCTTTCTTT. This gives the protein CASRLQGPEAFF.